Sequencing of this TCR beta chain was carried out in a study of regulatory T cells in long-lasting Graves disease. HTBI primers from iRepertoire and Arm-PCR of CDR3 regions yielded the TCR beta libraries. TCRdb analysed the multiplex PCR reads with MiXCR anew, one entry per CDR3 protein. The sample holds some 500,000 distinct CDR3 sequences, roughly 14% seen once. This clonotype was counted between two and nine times. Per the germline V gene, CDR1 is MGHRA and CDR2 is YSYEKL. The trim removed 0 bases at V and 3 bases at J, leaving 5 bases unmatched. The CDR3 loop spans 16 amino acids. Time point reported: newly diagnosed GD, antithyroid drugs for less than 3 months. PBMC RNA served as the TCR library source. These data are also associated with another study on T cells in Graves' hyperthyroidism and ophthalmopathy.

The sequence derives from a man aged 25 to 45 with Graves disease. V and J are TRBV4-1 and TRBJ1-2; 9 nucleotides line up with TRBD1. Material: peripheral blood mononuclear cells (PBMCs), obtained at new diagnosis, from a patient treated with antithyroid drugs. CDR3 amino acids: CASSQDQNRGHYGYTF. The DNA for the CDR3 is TGCGCCAGCAGCCAAGATCAAAACAGGGGGCACTATGGCTACACCTTC.